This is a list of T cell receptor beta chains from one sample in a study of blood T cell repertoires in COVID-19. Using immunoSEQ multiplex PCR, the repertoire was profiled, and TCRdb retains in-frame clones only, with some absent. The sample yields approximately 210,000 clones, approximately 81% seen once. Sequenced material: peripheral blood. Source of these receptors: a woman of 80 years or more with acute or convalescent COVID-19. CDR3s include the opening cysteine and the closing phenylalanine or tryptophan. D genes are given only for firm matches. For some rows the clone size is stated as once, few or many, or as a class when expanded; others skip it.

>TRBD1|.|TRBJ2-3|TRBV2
TGTGCCAGCAGCCGGGACAGGGGCAAAGATACGCAGTATTTT
CASSRDRGKDTQYF
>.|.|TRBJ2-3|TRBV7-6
TGTGCCAGCAGCTTGGCAGGGGGGATAGATACGCAGTATTTT
CASSLAGGIDTQYF
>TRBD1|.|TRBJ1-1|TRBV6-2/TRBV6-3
TGTGCCAGCATCCCGACAGGGTATAGTGAAGCTTTCTTT
CASIPTGYSEAFF
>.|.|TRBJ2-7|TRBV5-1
TGCGCCAGCAGCCCGGACTTCCTGAACGAGCAGTACTTC
CASSPDFLNEQYF
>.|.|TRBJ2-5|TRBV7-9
TGTGCCAGCAGCTTAACGGGGGGCTTAGGGGAGACCCAGTACTTC
CASSLTGGLGETQYF
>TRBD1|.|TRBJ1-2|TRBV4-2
TGTGCCAGCAGCCCGCCGGGACAGCCGATCTATGGCTACACCTTC
CASSPPGQPIYGYTF
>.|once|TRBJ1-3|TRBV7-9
TGTGCCAGCAGCTCGACCTTCGGGTCTGGAAACACCATATATTTT
CASSSTFGSGNTIYF
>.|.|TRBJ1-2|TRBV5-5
TGTGCCAGCAGCCGGGGGGCAGGGGCCTATGGCTACACCTTC
CASSRGAGAYGYTF
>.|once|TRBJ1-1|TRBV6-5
TGTGCCAGCAGAGCTCTGGCAGGTACTGAAGCTTTCTTT
CASRALAGTEAFF
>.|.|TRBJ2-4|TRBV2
TGTGCCAGCAGTCCCTTGGCCAAAAACATTCAGTACTTC
CASSPLAKNIQYF